This T cell receptor (beta chain) was profiled in a study of cytomegalovirus exposure and HLA in healthy donors (dated by TCRdb to the late 2010s). For the study in its entirety: In an earlier analysis of 550 to 750 of the donors, around 290 Gb of sequence data and 95 million to 130 million unique TCR beta sequences from about 179 million T cells were reported. An early release covering over 500 HLA-typed donors comprised about 300 gigabases of sequencing data and 85 million or so unique TCR sequences. The genetic ancestry cluster associated with self-reported Caucasian donors included 81% of the roughly 380 genotyped donors. The study aimed to test whether signatures of past pathogen exposure could be identified by cataloging public T cell receptors. Using immunosequencing, the study profiled T cell repertoires from 500 to 800 subjects and related those repertoires to cytomegalovirus serostatus. Along with the approximately 670-subject first cohort, a separate validation cohort of roughly 110 different subjects was used. The study combined high-throughput TCR immunosequencing, statistical association of individual TCRs with disease status, and machine learning to predict cytomegalovirus infection status. To study patterns of TCR occurrence, a later analysis re-analyzed previously published TCR beta repertoires from under 750 donors and added high-resolution HLA genotyping. In the later analysis, no new phenotypic data were used to find candidate immune exposures; instead, reliance was placed on TCR beta sequences and their occurrence across donors. An earlier analysis of 587 of the donors applied high-throughput TCR beta sequencing to assess whether each TCR beta V gene segment acted as functional or pseudogenic. Donor age, sex, ethnicity and CMV serostatus were compiled alongside the repertoire data. In a later genetic analysis, genome-wide SNP genotypes for about 65% of the roughly 700 donors were used, and that subset was treated as a discovery cohort. Every repertoire in the discovery cohort had been generated on one and the same sequencing platform. HLA typing covered class I and class II loci at four-digit resolution. Typing coverage varied by locus: about 620-640 donors for A, B, C, DRB1 and DQB1; more than 500 for DQA1; more than 600 for DPA1; approximately 450 for DPB1. Several DR-DQ haplotypes were treated as single units for association and clustering because of strong linkage in the cohort. Across 398 genotyped donors of the cohort, an average of about 250,000 unique TCR beta nucleotide sequences per donor were sequenced, and roughly a sixth of those sequences were non-productive.

Library preparation employed the immunoSEQ multiplex PCR assay. For the multiplex PCR, a mixture combining 60 forward primers for TCR Vbeta segments and 13 reverse primers for TCR Jbeta segments was used. Amplification of the CDR3 region of rearranged TCR beta genes was performed with a multiplex PCR assay on genomic DNA. Amplified TCR beta libraries were sequenced as 87-base-pair reads on the Illumina HiSeq System. The authors' analysis ran thus. In a later analysis, some 80 million unique TCR beta chains were counted across the approximately 670 repertoires, and roughly 10 million of these chains were shared by at least two donors. To remove PCR and sequencing errors, raw reads were error-corrected and collapsed into unique sequences using a nearest-neighbor algorithm that merged closely related sequences. CDR3 sequences were aligned to IMGT reference sequences to assign V, D and J gene segments. For a sequence to be retained, a match of at least six nucleotides to both a V gene segment and a J gene segment was required. A rearrangement counted as productive if the CDR3 had no stop codons and remained in frame with V and J, and every other rearrangement counted as non-productive. Following IMGT convention, CDR3 was defined as the stretch from the second conserved V-encoded cysteine to the conserved J-encoded phenylalanine. The earlier analysis of about 610 of the donors excluded any sequence lacking an unambiguous match to a single V gene segment. An earlier analysis of a few hundred of the donors classified V segments as functional when productive rearrangements were above 56.7% and as segregating when the standard deviation between donors was above 5%. A statistical classification framework was developed to diagnose cytomegalovirus status using the catalog of TCR beta chain sequences. In a later analysis, TCR nucleotide sequences were compared against IMGT/GENE-DB human TR gene sequences so that V and J genes could be assigned. A later analysis assigned CDR3 sequences and most-parsimonious VDJ recombination scenarios with the TCRdist pipeline. In a later analysis, each TCR beta chain was defined by its CDR3 amino acid sequence together with its V-gene family, and reads lacking a unique V-gene family were excluded. In a later analysis, 500 to 700 highly shared, low-generation-probability nucleotide sequences were removed to address suspected cross-contamination and a sequencing artifact. A later analysis calculated a clonal expansion index for each public chain from normalized within-repertoire ranks of inferred template counts. A later analysis computed generation probabilities with a VDJ recombination model fitted to out-of-frame rearrangements, and checked the results against IGoR. In a later analysis, hypergeometric tests were used to score TCR-TCR, TCR-HLA and TCR-CMV co-occurrence, with a repertoire-size bias correction applied to TCR pairs. False discovery rates were estimated in a later analysis by permuting HLA or CMV assignments 20 times. A later analysis grouped co-occurring TCRs with DBSCAN, adding TCRdist sequence similarity when clustering within HLA-allele-positive subsets. Repertoires with fewer than 30,000 or more than 120,000 public chains, plus five repertoires with anomalous nucleotide sharing, were excluded from co-occurrence clustering. Here the immuneACCESS table is served through TCRdb, limited to in-frame sequences with V and J called. Missing clones are a known gap in these copies; in checked studies unresolved V genes cover under half, and the rest lacks a known reason. The D gene and trimming were derived from the DNA, and the V and J assignments and clone size from that table. This sample holds some 57,000 clones; roughly 77% were observed only once. The ten largest clones add up to roughly 5.7% of the sample.

The cohort comprised some 700 healthy bone marrow donors. At the time of sampling, every cohort member was nominally healthy, though immune exposures that went unrecorded were likely present. The donor tested CMV seronegative and was one of the 352 seronegative cohort members. Each donor provided a peripheral blood sample, and peripheral blood mononuclear cells were used for TCR beta sequencing. The Qiagen DNeasy Blood Extraction Kit was used to extract genomic DNA from the blood cell samples. Concerning this clone: Its antigen specificity is not known. Base qualities are not provided; no much larger clone lies one nucleotide away.

The cysteine opens and the phenylalanine closes a CDR3 of 14 amino acids. Solely the CDR3 DNA is kept, with 42 bases framed from the first base. According to the germline V gene, CDR1 reads KGHSH and CDR2 reads LQKENI. Trimming accounts for 6 bases at V and 6 bases at J, while the number of junction bases matched to no gene is 7. Here is what the overall study found, with its caveats: Most TCR sequences were seen in very few donors, while some public TCRs were found in many individuals. When HLA alleles, especially DR and DQ, strongly co-occurred, TCR associations were difficult to assign to individual alleles. The authors suggested that the approach could potentially be generalized to other disease states and immunological phenotypes. In vitro tests confirmed that a few of the cytomegalovirus-associated TCR beta chains recognize cytomegalovirus antigens. According to a later genetic analysis, donors in an Asian-associated ancestry cluster had fewer N-insertions in productive TCRs than the approximately 700-donor mean. According to a later analysis, TCR association rates differed among HLA loci, with DRB1 alleles showing the most associated TCRs and HLA-C alleles showing the fewest. An association between a missense DCLRE1C variant and V-gene and J-gene trimming of TCR beta chains was found in a later genetic analysis and replicated in an independent cohort. The study listed 150 to 200 TCR beta chains as associated with cytomegalovirus. Because some donors lacked HLA typing at each locus, the association tests relied only on the typed subset. Sequencing depth was assumed to be roughly uniform across donors in the presence/absence analyses, though that assumption may not hold. The 87-base-pair reads could not distinguish some IMGT-functional V segments, including TRBV6-2 and TRBV6-3, so those segments were excluded. The sequencing pipeline was judged likely to have produced a cluster of highly shared sequence variants as a technical artifact. An earlier analysis of some 560 of the donors showed that most TCR beta V segments appeared in productive rearrangements either about 87% or about 30% of the time, which broadly matched IMGT annotations. For the cohort, immune exposure information was limited to CMV serostatus. In both the original and validation cohorts, the classifier was reported to diagnose cytomegalovirus status with high specificity and sensitivity. Specific HLA alleles were associated with about 17,000 TCR beta sequences at a false discovery rate of 0.05 in a later analysis. The earlier analysis of nearly 600 of the donors excluded roughly 16 rarely observed V segments, including chromosome 9 orphons, because counts were too low. A further reported finding was that TCR beta sequences accurately predicted the HLA-A and HLA-B alleles for most subjects in the first cohort. A later analysis found that HLA-associated TCR beta chains were more clonally expanded and had lower generation probabilities than equally common non-associated chains. Most CMV-associated TCR beta chains appeared to be HLA-restricted in a later analysis, and the HLA associations seemed to be driven largely by CMV exposure. In this cohort, only TCR beta chains were sequenced, and detectable features were limited by the absence of alpha or paired-chain data. Linkage disequilibrium might explain the correlated functional status among segregating V segments, but an unknown experimental factor could not be ruled out. Several of the top co-occurrence clusters appeared to be linked to parvovirus B19, influenza, CMV and Epstein-Barr virus, according to a later analysis.

This TCR derives from a woman aged 30 to 39 in good health and CMV-seronegative. The chain employs TRBV18 and TRBJ2-3, with 9 middle bases fitting TRBD2. The sequencing sample was made of PBMCs. The CDR3 has the sequence CASSLGLAVDTQYF. The nucleotide sequence reads TGTGCCAGCTCTTTGGGACTAGCTGTGGATACGCAGTATTTT.